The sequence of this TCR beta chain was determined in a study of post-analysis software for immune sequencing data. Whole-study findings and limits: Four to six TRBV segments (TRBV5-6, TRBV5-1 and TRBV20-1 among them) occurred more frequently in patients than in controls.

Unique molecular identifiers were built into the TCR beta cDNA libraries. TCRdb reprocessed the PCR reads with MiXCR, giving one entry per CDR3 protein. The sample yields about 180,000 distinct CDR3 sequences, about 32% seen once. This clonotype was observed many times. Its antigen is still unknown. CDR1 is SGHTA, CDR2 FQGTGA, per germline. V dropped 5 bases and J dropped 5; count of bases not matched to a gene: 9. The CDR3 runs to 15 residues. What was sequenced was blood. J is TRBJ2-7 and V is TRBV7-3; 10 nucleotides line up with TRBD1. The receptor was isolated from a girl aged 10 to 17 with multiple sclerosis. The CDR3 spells CASSVEGTGAHEQYF. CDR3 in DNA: TGTGCCAGCAGCGTAGAAGGGACAGGGGCCCACGAGCAGTACTTC.